This T cell receptor beta chain was profiled in a study of OX40 agonist ivuxolimab in advanced cancers. In the study overall: Three patients had partial responses: one hepatocellular carcinoma, two cutaneous melanoma. Whole-study findings and limits: Expansion of clones was among the lowest in partial responders at 0.1-3.0 mg/kg. More expanded clones were seen, on average, in CD8+ T cells than in CD4+.

Trimming stripped 4 bases from V and 1 base from J, with 18 bases between. There are 16 residues in the CDR3. The germline CDR1 and CDR2 sequences are SGHNT and YYREEE (reference sequence). In regard to this clone: Its antigen is currently unknown.

TCRdb's copy holds only in-frame clones and misses some; the assay was immunoSEQ multiplex PCR. The sample consists of about 150,000 clones, approximately 94% of them appearing once. The chain couples TRBV5-4 to TRBJ2-7; possibly TRBD1 for D (5 bases). The clonotype originates from an adult with an advanced solid tumor such as melanoma, head and neck, liver or kidney cancer. Sequenced here: CD4+ or CD8+ T cells sorted from blood, sampled in a trial of the OX40 agonist ivuxolimab. The CDR3 reads CASSKTGHGWSYEQYF. CDR3 nucleotides: TGTGCCAGCAGCAAAACAGGACACGGTTGGTCCTACGAGCAGTACTTC.